One and the same sample provided the 5 T cell receptor beta chains below, sequenced in a study of T-cell memory formation after mild COVID-19. TCRdb fed the 5' RACE reads into MiXCR, producing one record per CDR3 protein. The table has some 490,000 distinct CDR3 sequences, roughly 18% seen once. What was sequenced was PBMCs or a T cell subset sorted from them (not recorded which). These receptors were obtained from an adult woman who had mild COVID-19 (a few samples of this study predate the infection). Cell type and time point are not known.

J is TRBJ2-5 and V is TRBV6-2 or TRBV6-3, with a possible D match to TRBD2 (6 bases). V lost 6 bases and J 5 bases, leaving 19 bases between the germline ends. Looked up from germline, CDR1 is MNHEY and CDR2 is SVGEGT. This CDR3 has 15 residues. The CDR3 loop is CASSPLGPAGETQYF. The CDR3 DNA is TGTGCCAGCAGCCCCCTCGGGCCGGCGGGGGAGACCCAGTACTTC.

A few counts support this clonotype. This rearrangement joins TRBV5-1 to TRBJ1-1; perhaps TRBD1 as D (6 bases). The CDR3 is made up of 15 amino acids. Germline-derived CDR1 and CDR2 are SGHRS and YFSETQ. The ends were cut back, 1 base at V and 6 bases at J, with 16 bases in the middle. The CDR3 protein is CASSLMAGEGAEAFF. DNA of the CDR3: TGCGCCAGCAGCTTGATGGCAGGGGAAGGGGCTGAAGCTTTCTTT. Supplemented by reference TRBV5-1 and TRBJ1-1, the full variable domain reads KAGVTQTPRYLIKTRGQQVTLSCSPISGHRSVSWYQQTPGQGLQFLFEYFSETQRNKGNFPGRFSGRQFSNSRSEMNVSTLELGDSALYLCASSLMAGEGAEAFFGQGTRLTVV.

This clonotype was recorded a few times. The gene calls are TRBV7-6 and TRBJ2-5, with 8 bases matching TRBD1. Unmatched junction bases numbered 2, after V lost 3 bases and J lost 5 bases. Germline assignment: CDR1 SGHVS and CDR2 FNYEAQ. The CDR3 contains 13 residues. The CDR3 sequence is CASSFTGGETQYF. CDR3 coding DNA: TGTGCCAGCAGCTTTACAGGGGGGGAGACCCAGTACTTC.

The V call is TRBV5-4, the J call TRBJ1-1; 7 positions agree with TRBD1. J gave up 1 base and V 2 bases, and 5 bases lay outside the gene matches. CDR1 SGHNT and CDR2 YYREEE come from the germline V gene (reference sequence). This CDR3 region has 15 residues. The CDR3: CASSFRDSGNTEAFF. CDR3 sequence (DNA): TGTGCCAGCAGCTTTAGGGACAGCGGGAACACTGAAGCTTTCTTT. The full variable domain, rest sourced from reference TRBV5-4 and TRBJ1-1, is ETGVTQSPTHLIKTRGQQVTLRCSSQSGHNTVSWYQQALGQGPQFIFQYYREEENGRGNFPPRFSGLQFPNYSSELNVNALELDDSALYLCASSFRDSGNTEAFFGQGTRLTVV.

This clonotype was recorded a few times. The rearrangement links TRBV5-1 to TRBJ2-1, with 9 bases fitting TRBD2. Germline V gene data show CDR1 as SGHRS and CDR2 as YFSETQ. The V segment lost 4 bases and the J segment 7 bases; nucleotides outside the gene matches: 12. The CDR3 totals 16 residues. CDR3 nucleotide sequence: TGCGCCAGCAGCCGCCGGGTAGCGGGAGTCCCAAATGAGCAGTTCTTC. Protein product: CASSRRVAGVPNEQFF.